These 32 T cell receptor beta chains share one sample of origin, sequenced in a study of T cells in Graves' hyperthyroidism and ophthalmopathy. The investigators amplified TCR beta CDR3 regions from RNA transcripts. Researchers ran a first-round RT-PCR on the TCR CDR3 using the HTBI primer set. TCRdb ran MiXCR on the multiplex PCR reads and lists one entry per CDR3 protein. The table has over 300,000 distinct CDR3 sequences, roughly 13% seen once. Sequenced input: blood. The receptors originated from a woman aged 55-75 years with Graves' hyperthyroidism.

V usage is TRBV11-3 and J usage is TRBJ1-5; D perhaps matches TRBD1 (6 bases). Per the germline V gene, CDR1 is SGHNT and CDR2 is YENEEA. V was cut by 5 bases and J by 2 bases, with 10 bases left in between. CDR3 length equals 14 residues. CDR3 residues: CASSDDRRNQPQHF. Here the CDR3 DNA reads TGTGCCAGCAGCGACGACAGGCGCAATCAGCCCCAGCATTTT.

The V and J genes are TRBV5-6 and TRBJ1-5; 9 bases match TRBD1. Germline V CDR1 and CDR2: SGHDT, YYEEEE. V lost 0 bases, J lost 8 bases, and 6 bases stayed unmatched. This CDR3 comprises 15 residues. CDR3 DNA: TGTGCCAGCAGCTTGGGGACAGGGGTTAGCAAGCCCCAGCATTTT. Translated, it gives CASSLGTGVSKPQHF.

There are many counts of this clonotype. This chain joins TRBV6-2 or TRBV6-3 and TRBJ2-1; 8 bases are a match to TRBD2. The length of the CDR3 is 14 residues. V lost 7 bases to trimming and J lost 3 bases; unmatched junction nucleotides: 5. Germline lookup yields CDR1 MNHEY and CDR2 SVGEGT. CDR3 amino acids: CASTLSGNYNEQFF. CDR3 DNA: TGTGCCAGCACTCTTAGCGGGAACTACAATGAGCAGTTCTTC.

Comment on this clonotype: Since no conserved phenylalanine or tryptophan closes the CDR3, a read error is the likely cause. The CDR3 region is CASSLDLRDTEAFL. The CDR3 nucleotides read TGTGCCAGCAGCTTGGATTTGCGGGACACTGAAGCTTTCCTT. V and J are TRBV5-5 and TRBJ1-1; no clear D gene. Germline values: CDR1 SGHKS, CDR2 YYEKEE (reference sequence). The length of the CDR3 is 14 residues. Trimming shortened V by 0 bases and J by 3 bases, and 9 bases separated the two germline ends.

This clonotype was seen at least ten times. V is TRBV12-3 or TRBV12-4 and J is TRBJ1-3; maybe TRBD1 (5 bases). With 1 base removed from V and 0 bases from J, the gap between germline ends came to 13 bases. This CDR3 is 17 amino acids long. The CDR3 protein is CASSLVARGRSGNTIYF. As DNA, the CDR3 is TGTGCCAGCAGTTTAGTCGCGAGGGGACGCTCTGGAAACACCATATATTTT.

This clonotype was counted ten times or more. The rearrangement links TRBV20-1 to TRBJ2-7; 8 bases match TRBD1. The CDR3 loop spans 13 amino acids. Germline-derived CDR1 and CDR2 are DFQATT and SNEGSKA (reference sequence). The junction had 7 bases not matched to a gene; V was cut back by 6 bases and J by 3 bases. CDR3 sequence reads: CSAKGQGFYEQYF. The CDR3 DNA sequence: TGCAGTGCAAAAGGACAGGGTTTCTACGAGCAGTACTTC.

Points on this clonotype: A much larger clone lies a single base off, so this may be a read error. The chain has TRBV3-1 and TRBJ2-2; 8 nucleotides line up with TRBD2. V trimming: 2 bases; J trimming: 4 bases; junction bases outside the gene matches: 6. The CDR3 sequence is 16 residues long. Germline CDR1 is LGHDT and CDR2 is YNNKEL (reference sequence). The CDR3 DNA follows: TGTGCCAGCAGCCAACAACGGACTAGCCCCACCGGGGAGCTGTTTTTT. It specifies CASSQQRTSPTGELFF.

This clonotype was counted at least ten times. The CDR3 spells CASSLDPGNEQFF. Written as DNA, the CDR3 is TGTGCCAGCAGCTTGGACCCGGGCAATGAGCAGTTCTTC. V and J are TRBV5-4 and TRBJ2-1; D is ambiguous. The CDR3 totals 13 residues. V shed 0 bases and J shed 6 bases, with 7 bases lying between them. Germline V gene lookup returns CDR1 SGHNT and CDR2 YYREEE (reference sequence).

The table lists this clonotype with many counts. This rearrangement joins TRBV5-1 to TRBJ1-1; a possible D gene is TRBD1 (5 bases). Trimming removed 3 bases at V and 1 base at J, with 10 bases between. The CDR3 has 14 amino acids. Looked up from germline, CDR1 is SGHRS and CDR2 is YFSETQ. The CDR3 protein is CASSWRQGNTEAFF. CDR3 sequence (DNA): TGCGCCAGCAGCTGGAGGCAGGGGAACACTGAAGCTTTCTTT.

This clonotype occurred many times. V and J are TRBV9 and TRBJ2-7, with unresolved D. The CDR3 is made up of 14 amino acids. V was pared by 0 bases and J by 4 bases, with 11 bases between. Germline-derived CDR1 and CDR2 are SGDLS and YYNGEE. The CDR3 DNA reads TGTGCCAGCAGCGTAGATATGGCTGCGTACGAGCAGTACTTC. This codes for CASSVDMAAYEQYF.

The V and J genes are TRBV4-2 and TRBJ1-5, with D tentatively TRBD1 (6 bases). Germline V gives CDR1 LGHNA, CDR2 YNFKEQ. Trimming pared 2 bases from V and 3 bases from J, leaving 14 bases between. This CDR3 is 16 amino acids long. The CDR3 bases are TGTGCCAGCAGCCAAAAACCCGGACAGCTCAATCAGCCCCAGCATTTT. Residues: CASSQKPGQLNQPQHF.

This clonotype was detected a few times. V and J are TRBV4-2 and TRBJ1-2, with unresolved D. The germline V and J ends were trimmed by 0 bases and 6 bases, with 5 bases remaining between them. The CDR3 is 12 amino acids. Germline V gives CDR1 LGHNA, CDR2 YNFKEQ. The CDR3 loop is CASSQERDGYTF. CDR3 nucleotides: TGTGCCAGCAGCCAAGAGAGGGATGGCTACACCTTC.

This clonotype was seen repeatedly, ten times or more. The V gene is TRBV6-1, the J gene TRBJ1-2, with D unresolved. The CDR3 runs to 13 residues. In germline, CDR1 is MNHNS, CDR2 SASEGT. Trimming removed 5 bases at V and 6 bases at J, with 13 bases between. The CDR3 loop reads CASSFDPANGYTF. CDR3 nucleotides: TGTGCCAGCAGTTTCGACCCAGCTAATGGCTACACCTTC.

This clonotype was seen at least ten times. CDR3 residues: CASSLEQGRELFF. The CDR3 DNA sequence: TGTGCCAGCAGCTTGGAACAGGGGAGGGAGCTGTTTTTT. V usage is TRBV11-3 and J usage is TRBJ2-2; TRBD1 agrees at 7 bases. This CDR3 is built from 13 residues. Germline CDR1 is SGHNT and CDR2 is YENEEA. Unmatched junction bases numbered 4, after V lost 3 bases and J lost 9 bases.

This clonotype was recorded many times. CDR3 nucleotide sequence: TGTGCCAGCAGTTACTCCCCTGGGACCAACCAGAACACTGAAGCTTTCTTT. As protein: CASSYSPGTNQNTEAFF. This rearrangement joins TRBV6-5 to TRBJ1-1, with D possibly being TRBD1 (5 bases). Germline values: CDR1 MNHEY, CDR2 SVGAGI. V lost 0 bases, J lost 1 base, and 15 bases lay in between. CDR3 length: 17 amino acids.

This clonotype was seen many times. The rearrangement joins TRBV6-1 to TRBJ1-1; 10 nucleotides align to TRBD1. Germline V gene sequence: CDR1 MNHNS, CDR2 SASEGT. Losses at the gene ends were 6 bases for V and 2 bases for J; bases not matched to a gene: 9. This CDR3 contains 16 residues. As DNA, the CDR3 is TGTGCCAGCAGGCGGGACAGGGGTAATCTTAACACTGAAGCTTTCTTT. Residues: CASRRDRGNLNTEAFF.

The J gene is TRBJ1-4, the V gene TRBV4-1; unclear D gene. The CDR3 length is 16 residues. The V end lost 0 bases, the J end lost 7 bases, and 15 bases lay between the germline ends. Germline loops: CDR1 MGHRA, CDR2 YSYEKL. The CDR3 sequence: CASSQERRWAVEKLFF. The CDR3 DNA reads as TGCGCCAGCAGCCAAGAACGTCGCTGGGCAGTTGAAAAACTGTTTTTT.

The J gene is TRBJ2-5, the V gene TRBV5-4, with D unclear. CDR1 and CDR2 (germline): SGHNT, YYREEE (reference sequence). CDR3 length equals 15 residues. V lost 1 base and J 5 bases, leaving 15 bases between the germline ends. CDR3 coding DNA: TGTGCCAGCAGCTTGAAGCGTGGGTCTGGGGAGACCCAGTACTTC. Protein: CASSLKRGSGETQYF.

This clonotype has a handful of counts. The chain uses TRBV20-1 and TRBJ2-6, with 7 bases matching TRBD1. The CDR3 extends over 17 amino acids. CDR1 is DFQATT and CDR2 is SNEGSKA in the germline V gene (reference sequence). J gave up 0 bases and V 5 bases, and 10 bases lay outside the gene matches. CDR3 sequence: CSAARDSETSGANVLTF. The CDR3 region has the DNA TGCAGTGCTGCCCGGGACAGCGAAACCTCTGGGGCCAACGTCCTGACTTTC.

This clonotype was observed many times. The rearrangement links TRBV27 to TRBJ2-2; 12 positions match TRBD2. Germline CDR1 reads MNHEY; CDR2 reads SMNVEV (reference sequence). Trimming took 7 bases from V and 3 from J; bases not matched to a gene: 6. CDR3 size: 16 residues. The CDR3, as DNA: TGTGCCAGCAAGCTAGCGGGAGGGCCGTACACCGGGGAGCTGTTTTTT. As protein: CASKLAGGPYTGELFF.

This clonotype appeared many times. V usage is TRBV2 and J usage is TRBJ1-5; D not resolved. V lost 6 bases to trimming and J lost 1 base, with 10 bases between them. Per germline, CDR1 SNHLY and CDR2 FYNNEI. The CDR3 runs 14 residues. As DNA, the CDR3 is TGTGCCAGCAGGCAAACAGAGAGCAATCAGCCCCAGCATTTT. Translating it yields CASRQTESNQPQHF.

This clonotype was recorded many times. The V gene is TRBV4-1, the J gene TRBJ2-7, with 10 positions matching TRBD2. CDR1 is MGHRA, CDR2 YSYEKL, per germline. This CDR3 contains 13 residues. V was pared by 4 bases and J by 5 bases, with 2 bases of the junction left unmatched. In DNA form, the CDR3 reads TGCGCCAGCAGCCTGGGGACTAGCGACGAGCAGTACTTC. This encodes CASSLGTSDEQYF.

In its sample, this clonotype was seen many times. The chain combines TRBV5-1 with TRBJ2-7; maybe TRBD1 (6 bases). Trimming removed 2 bases at V and 3 bases at J, with 12 bases between. The CDR3 spans 14 residues. The germline V gene has CDR1 SGHRS and CDR2 YFSETQ. For the CDR3, the DNA is TGCGCCAGCAGCTTAACAGGGAACAGCTACGAGCAGTACTTC. Its protein product is CASSLTGNSYEQYF.

This clonotype was seen just once. V usage is TRBV25-1 and J usage is TRBJ1-1; no definite D call. V was trimmed by 5 bases and J by 3 bases, leaving 13 bases between them. The germline V gene has CDR1 MGHDK and CDR2 SYGVNS. This CDR3 region has 14 residues. This CDR3 is CASSRRGWDTEAFF. The CDR3 DNA sequence: TGTGCCAGCAGTCGGCGAGGGTGGGACACTGAAGCTTTCTTT. The variable domain in full, with the rest retrieved from reference TRBV25-1 and TRBJ1-1, is EADIYQTPRYLVIGTGKKITLECSQTMGHDKMYWYQQDPGMELHLIHYSYGVNSTEKGDLSSESTVSRIRTEHFPLTLESARPSHTSQYLCASSRRGWDTEAFFGQGTRLTVV.

V and J are TRBV7-9 and TRBJ1-6, with 8 bases that match TRBD1. CDR1 SEHNR and CDR2 FQNEAQ come from the germline V gene (reference sequence). Trimming cost V 4 bases and J 9 bases; bases outside gene matches: 5. The CDR3 is 14 amino acids. CDR3 sequence: CASSSTGGGSPLHF. The CDR3 DNA reads TGTGCCAGCAGCTCCACAGGGGGAGGTTCACCCCTCCACTTT.

The rearrangement links TRBV10-2 to TRBJ2-7; 10 bases are a match to TRBD2. The germline gives CDR1 WSHSY, CDR2 SAAADI. This CDR3 region has 12 residues. The V and J ends lost 8 bases and 7 bases, in that order; junction bases with no gene match: 5. Here the CDR3 DNA reads TGCGCCAGCTCCGGACTAGCGGAAGAGCAGTACTTC. This gives the protein CASSGLAEEQYF.

Turning to this clonotype: A much larger clone lies one base from this, so it may be a read error. The gene calls are TRBV20-1 and TRBJ2-5; the match to TRBD2 covers 8 bases. The V gene's germline CDR1 is DFQATT and CDR2 SNEGSKA (reference sequence). This CDR3 is 17 amino acids long. The CDR3 coding sequence is TGCAGTGCTACGCGAGCTGCCCTAGCGGGTCTTCAAGGGACCCAGTACTTC. It yields the protein CSATRAALAGLQGTQYF.

This clonotype was detected only a few times. This sequence joins TRBV2 and TRBJ2-2; TRBD2 might be the D (7 bases). The V gene's germline CDR1 is SNHLY and CDR2 FYNNEI. The CDR3 is 14 amino acids. Between the trimmed V and J ends, which lost 7 bases and 4 bases, there was a span of 13 bases. The CDR3 coding sequence is TGTGCCAGCAAGGGGGGGGTAAGCACCGGGGAGCTGTTTTTT. It codes for CASKGGVSTGELFF.

There are many counts of this clonotype. The rearrangement links TRBV5-1 to TRBJ2-1; TRBD2 is a possible D gene (6 bases). The CDR3 spans 15 residues. Between the trimmed V and J ends, which lost 4 bases and 12 bases, there was a span of 23 bases. Per germline, CDR1 SGHRS and CDR2 YFSETQ. CDR3 DNA sequence: TGCGCCAGCAGCGTGGTTGGGACTGACTCCCGGCGGCAGTTCTTC. Translation gives CASSVVGTDSRRQFF.

This clonotype was found many times. This chain uses TRBV7-6 with TRBJ1-1, with 7 bases aligning to TRBD1. The CDR3 has 15 amino acids. The germline CDR1 and CDR2 sequences are SGHVS and FNYEAQ. With 1 base clipped from V and 1 base from J, the junction kept 3 bases outside the gene matches. The CDR3 region is CASSLESGGNTEAFF. The DNA for the CDR3 is TGTGCCAGCAGCTTAGAGTCAGGGGGGAACACTGAAGCTTTCTTT. Based on the CDR3 plus reference TRBV7-6 and TRBJ1-1, the full variable domain is GAGVSQSPRYKVTKRGQDVALRCDPISGHVSLYWYRQALGQGPEFLTYFNYEAQQDKSGLPNDRFSAERPEGSISTLTIQRTEQRDSAMYRCASSLESGGNTEAFFGQGTRLTVV.

The chain has TRBV20-1 and TRBJ1-5; 7 nucleotides match TRBD1. Germline CDR1 and CDR2: DFQATT and SNEGSKA (reference sequence). J was trimmed by 0 bases and V by 4 bases; bases with no gene match: 9. The CDR3 is 16 residues long. The DNA of the CDR3 is TGCAGTGCTAATACGAGGACAGGTTATAGCAATCAGCCCCAGCATTTT. This gives the protein CSANTRTGYSNQPQHF.

A few counts support this clonotype. A junction boundary mismatches the germline segment, possibly from a read error. The chain couples TRBV24-1 to TRBJ1-2; D is unresolved. The CDR3 totals 15 residues. Germline V gene data show CDR1 as KGHDR and CDR2 as SFDVKD. The CDR3 sequence: CAISDQGTPNYGYTF. The CDR3 bases are TGTGCCATCAGTGACCAAGGAACACCTAACTATGGCTACACCTTC.